This entry features one TCR beta chain sequence. Its antigen is not identified. V was cut by 0 bases and J by 5 bases, with 14 bases left in between. Germline loops: CDR1 SGHRS, CDR2 YFSETQ. The CDR3 loop spans 15 amino acids. The data belong to a study of shared clonotypes between healthy human individuals. General study points: Non-shared clonotypes had lower generation probabilities than those shared by all four donors.

Clones were sequenced by immunoSEQ multiplex PCR, and TCRdb holds only the in-frame ones, with some missing. The table has roughly 380,000 clones, approximately 96% seen once. Among the donors, all were Caucasian adults who lived in Nashville, Tennessee. CD45RO+ cells were combined with CCR7-negative CD45RA+ TemRA cells to form CD8 memory. The origin of this receptor is a man aged 25 to 45 in good health. The specimen sequenced was memory CD8+ T cells sorted from blood. Described subset: CD45RO+ cells pooled with CCR7-negative TemRA cells. This chain links TRBV5-1 with TRBJ2-5, with D unclear. Here the CDR3 DNA reads TGCGCCAGCAGCTTGGGGAATTTAGGATCGGAGACCCAGTACTTC. Protein sequence: CASSLGNLGSETQYF.